The 8 T cell receptor beta chains below were found in one sample sequenced in a study of post-analysis software for immune sequencing data. Findings and limits, study-wide: Relative to controls, patients had about five TRBV segments at higher frequency, with TRBV5-6, TRBV5-1 and TRBV20-1 among these.

Prepared TCR beta cDNA libraries contained unique molecular identifiers. From the PCR reads, TCRdb called clonotypes with MiXCR, one entry per CDR3 protein. The table lists 700,000 to 900,000 distinct CDR3 sequences, around 42% of them singletons. For these TCRs, the target antigens are not known. Source material: blood. The receptor source for this set is a girl between 10 and 17 years old with multiple sclerosis.

The chain recombines TRBV11-3 with TRBJ1-2, with D tentatively TRBD1 (5 bases). V dropped 5 bases and J dropped 6 bases, with 16 bases sitting between them. CDR3 length: 14 amino acids. Germline V gives CDR1 SGHNT, CDR2 YENEEA. The CDR3 region has the DNA TGTGCCAGCAGCCCGAGGACCCTGGGGGATGGCTACACCTTC. Translating gives CASSPRTLGDGYTF.

V usage is TRBV15 and J usage is TRBJ2-1, with D perhaps TRBD2 (6 bases). The V and J ends lost 4 bases and 3 bases respectively, with 10 bases between them. The CDR3 spans 14 residues. Germline V gives CDR1 LNHNV, CDR2 YYDKDF (reference sequence). The CDR3 nucleotides are TGTGCCACCAGCACCGCTAGCGTCTACAATGAGCAGTTCTTC. Encoded protein: CATSTASVYNEQFF.

A few counts support this clonotype. The chain has TRBV9 and TRBJ2-7, with TRBD2 identical over 8 bases. V shed 1 base and J 3 bases; nucleotides not matched to a gene: 6. CDR1 SGDLS and CDR2 YYNGEE come from the germline V gene. The CDR3 extends over 15 amino acids. CDR3 protein: CASSVKLAVCYEQYF. The CDR3 DNA sequence: TGTGCCAGCAGCGTAAAACTAGCGGTATGCTACGAGCAGTACTTC.

The chain uses TRBV28 and TRBJ2-2, with 10 bases lining up with TRBD2. The ends lost 6 bases at V and 7 bases at J; junction bases unmatched: 14. CDR1 and CDR2 from the germline V gene are MDHEN and SYDVKM. This CDR3 contains 17 residues. CDR3 protein: CASSLTGLAGADGELFF. Written as DNA, the CDR3 is TGTGCCAGCAGCCTCACGGGGCTAGCGGGAGCGGACGGGGAGCTGTTTTTT. Looking up the rest from reference TRBV28 and TRBJ2-2 gives the full variable domain: DVKVTQSSRYLVKRTGEKVFLECVQDMDHENMFWYRQDPGLGLRLIYFSYDVKMKEKGDIPEGYSVSREKKERFSLILESASTNQTSMYLCASSLTGLAGADGELFFGEGSRLTVL.

The CDR3 protein is CASSLRELDTQYF. In nucleotides, the CDR3 is TGTGCCAGCAGTCTGCGGGAGCTAGATACGCAGTATTTT. The gene calls are TRBV2 and TRBJ2-3, with 7 bases matching TRBD2. Unmatched junction bases numbered 4, after V lost 5 bases and J lost 5 bases. This CDR3 has 13 residues. Per the germline V gene, CDR1 is SNHLY and CDR2 is FYNNEI.

CDR3 sequence (DNA): TGTGCCAGCAGCCAACTTGGGACAGGGGACAACTACGAGCAGTACTTC. Translation gives CASSQLGTGDNYEQYF. This chain joins TRBV4-2 and TRBJ2-7; TRBD1 matches at 10 bases. CDR3 length equals 16 residues. Germline-derived CDR1 and CDR2 are LGHNA and YNFKEQ. Unmatched junction bases numbered 7, after V lost 2 bases and J lost 3 bases.

The chain uses TRBV5-1 and TRBJ1-6, with TRBD1 matching over 12 bases. V lost 1 base to trimming and J lost 5 bases; unmatched junction nucleotides: 7. This CDR3 comprises 18 residues. Germline assignment: CDR1 SGHRS and CDR2 YFSETQ. CDR3 in amino acids: CASSLKMGQGADNSPLHF. Written as DNA, the CDR3 is TGCGCCAGCAGCTTGAAAATGGGACAGGGGGCGGATAATTCACCCCTCCACTTT.

For this clonotype: The junction and the germline gene differ at one end; a read error may be behind it. The chain couples TRBV12-3 or TRBV12-4 to TRBJ2-4; TRBD2 aligns across 8 bases. The J call is in doubt because the DNA end fits TRBJ2-5 better. The CDR3 runs 15 residues. The DNA of the CDR3 is TGTGCCAGCAGTCAGACTAGCGATAGACAAGGGACCCAGTACTTC. Its protein is CASSQTSDRQGTQYF.